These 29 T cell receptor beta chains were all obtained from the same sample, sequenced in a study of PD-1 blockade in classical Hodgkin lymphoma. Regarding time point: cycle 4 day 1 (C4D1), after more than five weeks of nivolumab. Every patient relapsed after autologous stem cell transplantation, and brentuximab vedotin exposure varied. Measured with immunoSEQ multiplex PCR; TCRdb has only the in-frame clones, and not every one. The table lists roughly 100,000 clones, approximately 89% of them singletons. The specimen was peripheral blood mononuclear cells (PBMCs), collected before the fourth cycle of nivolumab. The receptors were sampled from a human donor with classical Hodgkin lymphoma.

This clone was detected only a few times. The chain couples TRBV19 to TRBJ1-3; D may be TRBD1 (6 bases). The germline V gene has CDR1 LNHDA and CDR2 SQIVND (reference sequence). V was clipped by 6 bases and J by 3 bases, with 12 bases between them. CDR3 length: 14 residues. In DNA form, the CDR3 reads TGTGCCAGTAGACGGGGGGCGCTTGGAAACACCATATATTTT. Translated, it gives CASRRGALGNTIYF.

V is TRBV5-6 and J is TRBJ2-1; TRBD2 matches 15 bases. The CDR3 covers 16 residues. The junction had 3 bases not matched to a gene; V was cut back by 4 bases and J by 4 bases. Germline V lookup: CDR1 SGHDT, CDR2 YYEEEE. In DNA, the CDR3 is TGTGCCAGCAGCCAAGGGACTAGCGGGAGGTACAATGAGCAGTTCTTC. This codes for CASSQGTSGRYNEQFF.

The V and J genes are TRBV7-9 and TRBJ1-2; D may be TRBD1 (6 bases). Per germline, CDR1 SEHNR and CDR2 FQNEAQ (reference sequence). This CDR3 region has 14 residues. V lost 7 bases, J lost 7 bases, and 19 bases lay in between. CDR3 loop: CASTRWGGQGGYTF. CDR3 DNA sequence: TGTGCCAGCACCAGATGGGGGGGCCAAGGTGGCTACACCTTC.

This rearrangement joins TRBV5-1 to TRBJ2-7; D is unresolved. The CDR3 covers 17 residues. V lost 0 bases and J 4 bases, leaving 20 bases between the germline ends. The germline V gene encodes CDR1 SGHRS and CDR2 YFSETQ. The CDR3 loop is CASSLAPSIRVTYEQYF. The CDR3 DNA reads TGCGCCAGCAGCTTGGCCCCTTCAATCAGAGTAACTTACGAGCAGTACTTC.

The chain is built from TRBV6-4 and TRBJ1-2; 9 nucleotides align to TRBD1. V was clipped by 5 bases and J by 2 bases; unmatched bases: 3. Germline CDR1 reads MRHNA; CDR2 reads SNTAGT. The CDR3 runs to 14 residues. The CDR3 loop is CASSPGTGNYGYTF. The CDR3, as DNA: TGTGCCAGCAGTCCCGGGACAGGGAACTATGGCTACACCTTC.

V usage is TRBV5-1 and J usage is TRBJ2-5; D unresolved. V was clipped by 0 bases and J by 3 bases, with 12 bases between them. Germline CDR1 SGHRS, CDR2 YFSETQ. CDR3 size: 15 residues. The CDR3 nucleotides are TGCGCCAGCAGCTTGGATTTGGGCAGAGAAGAGACCCAGTACTTC. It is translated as CASSLDLGREETQYF. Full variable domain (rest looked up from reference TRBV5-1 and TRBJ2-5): KAGVTQTPRYLIKTRGQQVTLSCSPISGHRSVSWYQQTPGQGLQFLFEYFSETQRNKGNFPGRFSGRQFSNSRSEMNVSTLELGDSALYLCASSLDLGREETQYFGPGTRLLVL.

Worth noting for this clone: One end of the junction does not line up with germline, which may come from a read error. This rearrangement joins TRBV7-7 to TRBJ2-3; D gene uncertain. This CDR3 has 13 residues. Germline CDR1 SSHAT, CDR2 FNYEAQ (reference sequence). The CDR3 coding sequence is TGTGCTAGCAGCTTAGCCTCCACAGATACGCAGTATTTT. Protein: CASSLASTDTQYF.

In DNA, the CDR3 is TGCAGCGTGGGACAAAACTATGGCTACACCTTC. It yields the protein CSVGQNYGYTF. The rearrangement links TRBV29-1 to TRBJ1-2, with D maybe TRBD1 (6 bases). The germline V and J ends were trimmed by 6 bases and 2 bases, with 7 bases remaining between them. Germline V gene sequence: CDR1 SQVTM, CDR2 ANQGSEA. The CDR3 covers 11 residues.

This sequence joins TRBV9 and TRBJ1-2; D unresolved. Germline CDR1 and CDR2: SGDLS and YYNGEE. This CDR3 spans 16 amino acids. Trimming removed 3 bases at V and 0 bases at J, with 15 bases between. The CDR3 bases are TGTGCCAGCAGCGAAACAGCCACGGGATCTAACTATGGCTACACCTTC. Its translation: CASSETATGSNYGYTF.

The CDR3 coding sequence is TGTGCCATACTTGACCGAGAGTATAGCAATCAGCCCCAGCATTTT. It translates to CAILDREYSNQPQHF. V and J are TRBV28 and TRBJ1-5, with D unresolved. Trimming shortened V by 10 bases and J by 0 bases, and 16 bases separated the two germline ends. Germline V gene lookup returns CDR1 MDHEN and CDR2 SYDVKM. The CDR3 contains 15 residues.

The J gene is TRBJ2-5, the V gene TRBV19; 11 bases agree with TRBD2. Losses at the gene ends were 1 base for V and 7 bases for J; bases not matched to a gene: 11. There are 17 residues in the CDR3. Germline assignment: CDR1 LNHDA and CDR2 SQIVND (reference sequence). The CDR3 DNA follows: TGTGCCAGTAGTATAGTCGGGACTAGCGGAGGCCCGGGGACCCAGTACTTC. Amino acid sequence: CASSIVGTSGGPGTQYF.

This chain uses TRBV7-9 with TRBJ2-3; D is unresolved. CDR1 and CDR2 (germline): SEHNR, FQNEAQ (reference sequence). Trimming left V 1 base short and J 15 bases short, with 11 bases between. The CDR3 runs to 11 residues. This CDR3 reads CASSLVESLYF. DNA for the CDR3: TGTGCCAGCAGCTTAGTAGAGAGTTTATATTTT. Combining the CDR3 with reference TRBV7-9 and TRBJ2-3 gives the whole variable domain DTGVSQNPRHKITKRGQNVTFRCDPISEHNRLYWYRQTLGQGPEFLTYFQNEAQLEKSRLLSDRFSAERPKGSFSTLEIQRTEQGDSAMYLCASSLVESLYFGPGTRLTVL.

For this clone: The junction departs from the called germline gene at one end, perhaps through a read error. CDR3 sequence reads: CASSYSFSGDAVF. CDR3 coding DNA: TGTGCCAGCAGTTACTCGTTTAGCGGAGATGCGGTCTTC. The gene calls are TRBV6-6 and TRBJ2-1, with D perhaps matching TRBD2 (6 bases). CDR1 and CDR2 (germline): MNHNY, SVGAGI (reference sequence). This CDR3 is built from 13 residues.

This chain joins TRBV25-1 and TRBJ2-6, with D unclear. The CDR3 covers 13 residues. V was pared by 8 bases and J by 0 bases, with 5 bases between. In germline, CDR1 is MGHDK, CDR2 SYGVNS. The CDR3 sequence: CASGISGANVLTF. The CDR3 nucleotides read TGTGCCAGCGGGATCTCTGGGGCCAACGTCCTGACTTTC.

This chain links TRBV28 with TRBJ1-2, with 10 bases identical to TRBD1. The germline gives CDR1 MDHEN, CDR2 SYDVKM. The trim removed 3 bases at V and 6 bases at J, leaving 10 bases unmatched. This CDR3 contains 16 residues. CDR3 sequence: CASSLTSDRGLNGYTF. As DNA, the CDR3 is TGTGCCAGCAGTTTGACATCGGACAGGGGGTTGAATGGCTACACCTTC.

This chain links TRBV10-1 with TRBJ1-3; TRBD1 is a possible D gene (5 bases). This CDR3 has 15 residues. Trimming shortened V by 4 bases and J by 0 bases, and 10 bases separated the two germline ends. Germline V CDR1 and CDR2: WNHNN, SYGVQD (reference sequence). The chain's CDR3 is CASSAGTDSGNTIYF. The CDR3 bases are TGCGCCAGCAGTGCCGGGACGGACTCTGGAAACACCATATATTTT.

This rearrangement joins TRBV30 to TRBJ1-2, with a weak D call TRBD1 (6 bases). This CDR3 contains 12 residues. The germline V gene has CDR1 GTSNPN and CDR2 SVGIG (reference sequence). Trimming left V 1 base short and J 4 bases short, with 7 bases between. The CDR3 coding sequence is TGTGCCTGGAGTGCGGACAGCTATGGCTACACCTTC. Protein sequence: CAWSADSYGYTF.

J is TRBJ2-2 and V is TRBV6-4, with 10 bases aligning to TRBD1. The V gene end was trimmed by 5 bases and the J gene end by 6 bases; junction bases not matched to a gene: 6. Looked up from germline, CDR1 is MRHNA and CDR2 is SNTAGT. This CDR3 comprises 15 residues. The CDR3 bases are TGTGCCAGCAGTTCGGGACAGGGGTTGCCCGGGGAGCTGTTTTTT. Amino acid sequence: CASSSGQGLPGELFF.

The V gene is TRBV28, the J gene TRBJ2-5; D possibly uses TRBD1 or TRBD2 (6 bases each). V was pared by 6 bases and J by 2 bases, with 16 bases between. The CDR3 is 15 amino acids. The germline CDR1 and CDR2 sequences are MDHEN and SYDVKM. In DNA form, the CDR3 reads TGTGCCAGCAGCCACTTCAGGGGACTTCAAGAGACCCAGTACTTC. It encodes CASSHFRGLQETQYF.

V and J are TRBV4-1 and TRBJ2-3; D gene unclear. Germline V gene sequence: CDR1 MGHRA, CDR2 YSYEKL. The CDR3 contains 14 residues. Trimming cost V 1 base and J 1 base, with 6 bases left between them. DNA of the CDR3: TGCGCCAGCAGCCAAGGTGGGGGCACAGATACGCAGTATTTT. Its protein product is CASSQGGGTDTQYF.

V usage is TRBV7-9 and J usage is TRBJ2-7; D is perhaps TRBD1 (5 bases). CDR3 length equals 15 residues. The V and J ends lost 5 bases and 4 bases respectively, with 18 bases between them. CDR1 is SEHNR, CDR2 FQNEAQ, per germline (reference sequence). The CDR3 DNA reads TGTGCCAGCAGCCCCCGGAGTCAGGGTTTTTACGAGCAGTACTTC. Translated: CASSPRSQGFYEQYF.

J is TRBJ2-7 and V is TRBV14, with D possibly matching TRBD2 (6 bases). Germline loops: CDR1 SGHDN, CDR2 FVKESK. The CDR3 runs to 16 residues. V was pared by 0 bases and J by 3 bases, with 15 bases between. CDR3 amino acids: CASSQELRDSYYEQYF. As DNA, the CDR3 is TGTGCCAGCAGCCAAGAACTTAGGGACTCCTACTACGAGCAGTACTTC.

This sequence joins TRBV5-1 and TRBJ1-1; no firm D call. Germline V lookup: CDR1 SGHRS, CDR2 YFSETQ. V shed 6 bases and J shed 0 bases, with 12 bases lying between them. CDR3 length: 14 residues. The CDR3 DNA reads TGCGCCAGCACCTCCGGCAGCATGAACACTGAAGCTTTCTTT. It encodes CASTSGSMNTEAFF.

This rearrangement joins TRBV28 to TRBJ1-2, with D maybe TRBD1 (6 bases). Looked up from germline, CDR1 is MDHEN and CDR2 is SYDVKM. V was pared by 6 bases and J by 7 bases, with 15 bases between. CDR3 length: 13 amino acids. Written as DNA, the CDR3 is TGTGCCAGCAGCCCCAGGGGTTTAAGTGGCTACACCTTC. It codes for CASSPRGLSGYTF.

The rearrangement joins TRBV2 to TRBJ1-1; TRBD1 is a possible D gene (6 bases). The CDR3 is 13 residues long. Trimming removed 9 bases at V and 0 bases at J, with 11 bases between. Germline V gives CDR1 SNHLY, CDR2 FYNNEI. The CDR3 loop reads CARRTDMNTEAFF. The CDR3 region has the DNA TGTGCCAGGAGGACAGATATGAACACTGAAGCTTTCTTT. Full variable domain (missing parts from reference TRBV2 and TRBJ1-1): EPEVTQTPSHQVTQMGQEVILRCVPISNHLYFYWYRQILGQKVEFLVSFYNNEISEKSEIFDDQFSVERPDGSNFTLKIRSTKLEDSAMYFCARRTDMNTEAFFGQGTRLTVV.

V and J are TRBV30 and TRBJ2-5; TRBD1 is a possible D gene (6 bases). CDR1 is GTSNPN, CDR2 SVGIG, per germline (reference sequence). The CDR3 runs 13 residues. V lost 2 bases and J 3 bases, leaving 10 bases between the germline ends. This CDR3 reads CAWSRQGKETQYF. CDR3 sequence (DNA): TGTGCCTGGAGTAGGCAGGGGAAAGAGACCCAGTACTTC.

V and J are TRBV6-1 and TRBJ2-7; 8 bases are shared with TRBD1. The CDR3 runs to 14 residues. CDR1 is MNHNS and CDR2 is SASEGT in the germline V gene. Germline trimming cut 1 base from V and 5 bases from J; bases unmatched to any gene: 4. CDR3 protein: CASSEGQGWDEQYF. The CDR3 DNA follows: TGTGCCAGCAGTGAAGGACAGGGGTGGGACGAGCAGTACTTC.

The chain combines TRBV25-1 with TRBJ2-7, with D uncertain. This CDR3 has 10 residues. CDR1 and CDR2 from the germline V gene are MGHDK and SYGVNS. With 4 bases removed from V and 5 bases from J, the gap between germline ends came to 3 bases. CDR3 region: CASSVDEQYF. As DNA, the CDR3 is TGTGCCAGCAGTGTGGACGAGCAGTACTTC.

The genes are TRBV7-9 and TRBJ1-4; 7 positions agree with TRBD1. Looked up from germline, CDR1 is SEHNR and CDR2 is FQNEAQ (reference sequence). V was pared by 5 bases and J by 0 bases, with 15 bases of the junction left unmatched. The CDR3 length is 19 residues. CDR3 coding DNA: TGTGCCAGCAGCCCCAATTTCCGGGACAGAAGGGCAACTAATGAAAAACTGTTTTTT. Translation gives CASSPNFRDRRATNEKLFF.